This T cell receptor beta chain came from a study of monozygotic twins with inflammatory bowel disease (dated by TCRdb to 2018 to 2020). Regarding the study in general: A total of some 30 monozygotic twin pairs were included in the full study, comprising nine German pairs (four IBD-concordant, five IBD-discordant) and 19 IBD-discordant Danish pairs. Each individual had, on average, about 151 000 unique TCRalpha sequences and 181 000 unique TCRbeta sequences available for analysis. The search for disease-associated traits relied mainly on comparing, within discordant pairs, IBD patients with their genetically identical healthy co-twins. What the study reported, not specific to this receptor: TCRbeta repertoire diversity, by inverse Simpson index, was decreased in IBD patients compared with their healthy co-twins. Because patients received different immunosuppressive treatments, the repertoires may have picked up extra background noise and variability between individuals. Different T cell subtypes could not be distinguished in the analysis. IBD patients shared fewer clonotypes with other individuals than healthy twins did, most markedly in patients showing signs of disease activity. Repertoire similarity did not differ between concordant and discordant twins, which could be due to limited statistical power. No single strong signal or clonotype linked to IBD turned up in the results, so the idea that one exists was not supported.

The receptor library was made with 5' RACE. Preparation of each TCR library used about 3,200 ng of total RNA. For each sample, cDNA synthesis with SMARTScribe reverse transcriptase was split into eight separate reactions. Unique molecular identifiers containing a 6-nucleotide sample barcode were introduced through template switching during cDNA synthesis. TCRalpha and TCRbeta cDNA was amplified by two nested PCRs of 16 and 9 cycles, with bead purification after each PCR. Before amplification, the cDNA was both treated with uracil DNA-glycosylase and purified with the QIAquick PCR purification kit. The second PCR was the step at which Illumina TruSeq-compatible adapters and sample-specific barcodes were added. Library quality and concentration were checked on TapeStation and Qubit, and libraries were pooled at roughly 5.1 ng each. Pooled libraries were sequenced on an Illumina HiSeq2500 single-index Rapid Run with 2 x 100 bp reads and custom sequencing primers. Turning to the authors' computational methods: UMI-based consensus assembly with MiGEC version 1.2.6 was used to correct PCR and sequencing errors. MiXCR version 2.1.1 handled V(D)J alignment, clonotype assembly and CDR3 extraction. Gene usage, clonotype sharing and MAIT/NKT TCR abundance were normalised by analysing the top 1000, 10 000 and 20 000 clonotypes per sample. After downsampling to 27 000 UMIs, diversity was calculated as the inverse Simpson index using the vegan R package. Paired Mann-Whitney U tests on discordant twin pairs were used, with Benjamini-Hochberg multiple-testing correction. After the reads were reprocessed by TCRdb, one entry was made per CDR3 protein sequence, with no DNA. The V and J calls come from TCRdb's annotation, not from the publication. The sample table includes approximately 140,000 distinct CDR3 sequences. The ten top clones hold about 2.6% of the sample.

The CDR3 spans 17 residues, from the cysteine through the phenylalanine. The DNA is unrecorded. CDR1 and CDR2, looked up from the germline V gene, are LGHNA and YNFKEQ. From each donor, a roughly 2.7 ml peripheral blood sample was collected into PAXgene tubes and kept at -80 degrees C. Without T cell sorting, total RNA was isolated from whole blood using the PAXgene blood miRNA kit on an automated QIAcube. Peripheral blood from monozygotic twin pairs concordant or discordant for inflammatory bowel disease was subjected to deep TCRalpha and TCRbeta repertoire profiling with unique molecular barcoding. Smoking habits were recorded for all twin pairs, and each individual was classified as a current, former or never smoker. In the case of this clonotype: No antigen is known for it.

Here the chain combines TRBV4-2 and TRBJ1-3. Input material: blood. The sequence was obtained from a human donor with ulcerative colitis or Crohn's disease, or a healthy co-twin of an affected twin (not recorded which). Here the CDR3 is given as CASSPTPRQGSGNTIYF.